A single sample is the source of the 25 T cell receptor beta chains below, sequenced in a study of shared clonotypes between healthy human individuals. Sequenced by immunoSEQ multiplex PCR; TCRdb stores in-frame clones only, minus some. This sample has fewer than 600,000 clones, with approximately 71% found just once. The source material was PBMCs. Source of these receptors: a woman between 40 and 55 years old in good health. Some clones in this sample may be carry-over from other donors' samples.

A few counts support this clone. This chain links TRBV5-4 with TRBJ2-3, with 9 bases fitting TRBD2. Germline-derived CDR1 and CDR2 are SGHNT and YYREEE (reference sequence). The ends lost 6 bases at V and 9 bases at J; junction bases unmatched: 14. The CDR3 contains 15 residues. CDR3 sequence: CASTPRGSGRITQYF. CDR3 sequence (DNA): TGTGCCAGCACCCCCCGAGGGAGCGGGAGGATCACGCAGTATTTT.

This clone was detected once. This chain uses TRBV5-1 with TRBJ2-2; TRBD1 agrees at 7 bases. The CDR3 spans 15 residues. CDR1 SGHRS and CDR2 YFSETQ come from the germline V gene. After removal of 9 bases from V and 5 bases from J, the junction contained 13 bases not matched to a gene. CDR3 DNA sequence: TGCGCCACCCGGGACAGTCCTTTGAGGACCGGGGAGCTGTTTTTT. Amino acid sequence: CATRDSPLRTGELFF.

V usage is TRBV27 and J usage is TRBJ1-4, with TRBD1 identical over 7 bases. Per the germline V gene, CDR1 is MNHEY and CDR2 is SMNVEV (reference sequence). The CDR3 consists of 13 residues. Trimming removed 5 bases from V and 8 bases from J; junction bases left unmatched: 5. CDR3 nucleotides: TGTGCCAGCAGTCTTGAGACAGGGGAAAAACTGTTTTTT. It yields the protein CASSLETGEKLFF.

This clone came up a few times. This may be a read error: a much more frequent sequence differs by one nucleotide. The same CDR3 can be traced to other DNA sequences in this sample. This chain links TRBV7-2 with TRBJ1-1; 11 positions match TRBD1. From germline, CDR1 is SGHTA and CDR2 FQGNSA. There are 13 residues in the CDR3. The CDR3 region is CASSRTGGTEAFF. The CDR3 nucleotides are TGTGCCAGCAGCCGGACAGGGGGCACTGAGGCTTTCTTT.

This clone was observed a few times. The chain joins TRBV11-3 to TRBJ2-1, with 8 positions matching TRBD2. V gave up 5 bases and J gave up 9 bases; unmatched junction bases: 6. CDR1 and CDR2 from the germline V gene are SGHNT and YENEEA. The CDR3 is 13 residues long. The DNA of the CDR3 is TGTGCCAGCAGCCCCGGGACTAGGAGTGAGCAGTTCTTC. Its protein product is CASSPGTRSEQFF.

V usage is TRBV5-1 and J usage is TRBJ2-5; no firm D call. The DNA end is more similar to TRBJ2-7, so the J call may be wrong. The CDR3 is 15 amino acids. Germline CDR1 SGHRS, CDR2 YFSETQ. CDR3 nucleotide sequence: TGCGCCAGCAGCTTGGGCCCTCGGACGGGCTACGAGCAGTACTTC. Translated, it gives CASSLGPRTGYEQYF.

The chain recombines TRBV7-9 with TRBJ1-5; TRBD1 might be the D (6 bases). Trimming stripped 5 bases from V and 3 bases from J, with 11 bases between. The CDR3 contains 14 residues. Germline values: CDR1 SEHNR, CDR2 FQNEAQ (reference sequence). CDR3 loop: CASSKRDNNQPQHF. The CDR3 nucleotides are TGTGCCAGCAGCAAACGGGACAACAATCAGCCCCAGCATTTT.

The chain has TRBV5-1 and TRBJ2-3; D remains unclear. This CDR3 region has 13 residues. Trimming stripped 4 bases from V and 1 base from J, with 7 bases between. From germline, CDR1 is SGHRS and CDR2 YFSETQ. CDR3 bases: TGCGCCAGCAGCGAGTGGGGCACAGATACGCAGTATTTT. Its translation is CASSEWGTDTQYF.

The V and J genes are TRBV7-9 and TRBJ2-1; D is unresolved. V was trimmed by 3 bases and J by 8 bases, leaving 11 bases between them. The CDR3 length is 13 residues. In germline, CDR1 is SEHNR, CDR2 FQNEAQ (reference sequence). The DNA of the CDR3 is TGTGCCAGCAGCTTCGTCCCCTTGGATGAGCAGTTCTTC. Translated, it gives CASSFVPLDEQFF.

Regarding this clone: An end of the junction does not agree with germline; a read error may underlie this. The V and J genes are TRBV7-2 and TRBJ2-5; 7 bases are shared with TRBD2. The better agreement between TRBJ2-7 and the DNA end casts doubt on the J call. CDR1 is SGHTA and CDR2 is FQGNSA in the germline V gene. This CDR3 is 17 amino acids long. The CDR3 loop is CASSFVPQRDTAYEQYF. For the CDR3, the DNA is TGTGCTAGCAGCTTTGTCCCTCAGCGGGATACCGCCTACGAGCAGTACTTC.

The genes are TRBV19 and TRBJ2-3, with unresolved D. The CDR3 contains 13 residues. V was pared by 0 bases and J by 3 bases, with 4 bases between. Germline lookup yields CDR1 LNHDA and CDR2 SQIVND (reference sequence). The CDR3 sequence is CASSIDRTDTQYF. In nucleotides, the CDR3 is TGTGCCAGTAGTATAGATCGGACAGATACGCAGTATTTT. Supplemented by reference TRBV19 and TRBJ2-3, the full variable domain reads DGGITQSPKYLFRKEGQNVTLSCEQNLNHDAMYWYRQDPGQGLRLIYYSQIVNDFQKGDIAEGYSVSREKKESFPLTVTSAQKNPTAFYLCASSIDRTDTQYFGPGTRLTVL.

Details on this clone: An end of the junction does not agree with germline; a read error may underlie this. The rearrangement uses TRBV28 and TRBJ2-1; D may be TRBD2 (5 bases). CDR1 is MDHEN and CDR2 is SYDVKM in the germline V gene. The CDR3 length is 12 residues. Written as DNA, the CDR3 is TGTGCCAGCAGTTCCGTAACTAGGGAATCGGTCTTC. It codes for CASSSVTRESVF.

This rearrangement joins TRBV7-9 to TRBJ2-5, with no clear D. This CDR3 region has 14 residues. Trimming stripped 4 bases from V and 5 bases from J, with 14 bases between. The V gene's germline CDR1 is SEHNR and CDR2 FQNEAQ (reference sequence). CDR3 nucleotide sequence: TGTGCCAGCAGCTACCCCCCAGGCAGGGAGACCCAGTACTTC. Its translation is CASSYPPGRETQYF.

J is TRBJ1-1 and V is TRBV28; 8 positions agree with TRBD1. Germline loops: CDR1 MDHEN, CDR2 SYDVKM. CDR3 length: 16 amino acids. The junction had 9 bases not matched to a gene; V was cut back by 6 bases and J by 0 bases. CDR3 bases: TGTGCCAGCAGCACCGTTAGGGACAGGATGAACACTGAAGCTTTCTTT. Translating it yields CASSTVRDRMNTEAFF.

The rearrangement links TRBV7-2 to TRBJ1-2, with 9 bases fitting TRBD1. The CDR3 consists of 16 residues. V was clipped by 2 bases and J by 4 bases; unmatched bases: 8. Germline V CDR1 and CDR2: SGHTA, FQGNSA. The CDR3 coding sequence is TGTGCCAGCAGCTTATTGTATGGGGGACAGGGCTATGGCTACACCTTC. Translation: CASSLLYGGQGYGYTF.

The chain carries TRBV15 and TRBJ2-7; D might be TRBD2 (5 bases). The CDR3 spans 14 residues. Between the trimmed V and J ends, which lost 3 bases and 1 base, there was a span of 10 bases. The germline V gene encodes CDR1 LNHNV and CDR2 YYDKDF (reference sequence). CDR3 nucleotide sequence: TGTGCCACCAGCAGGACTACGATTTCCTACGAGCAGTACTTC. This codes for CATSRTTISYEQYF.

The gene calls are TRBV5-6 and TRBJ2-3; 13 bases align to TRBD2. CDR1 and CDR2 from the germline V gene are SGHDT and YYEEEE. The CDR3 runs to 16 residues. Losses at the gene ends were 0 bases for V and 4 bases for J; bases not matched to a gene: 2. DNA for the CDR3: TGTGCCAGCAGCTTGGCGACTAGCGGGAGGTCAGATACGCAGTATTTT. Protein: CASSLATSGRSDTQYF.

This CDR3 reads CASGVLAGAGSRTGELFF. As DNA, the CDR3 is TGTGCCAGCGGAGTTCTAGCGGGAGCCGGGAGTCGAACCGGGGAGCTGTTTTTT. This sequence joins TRBV28 and TRBJ2-2; 10 positions agree with TRBD2. The CDR3 has 18 residues. After removal of 8 bases from V and 5 bases from J, the junction contained 17 bases not matched to a gene. Germline V gives CDR1 MDHEN, CDR2 SYDVKM.

About this clone itself: This likely came from a read error, as a far larger clone is one base away. Other DNA sequences from this sample encode an identical CDR3 as well. The genes are TRBV11-2 and TRBJ1-1; D ambiguous. Germline V lookup: CDR1 SGHAT, CDR2 FQNNGV. CDR3 size: 13 residues. CDR3 loop: CASSLDRSTEAFF. CDR3 coding DNA: TGTGCCAGCAGCTTAGACAGGAGCACTGAAGCTTTCTTC.

The gene calls are TRBV18 and TRBJ2-1; unclear D gene. The V and J ends lost 2 bases and 3 bases respectively, with 8 bases between them. Germline CDR1 reads KGHSH; CDR2 reads LQKENI. The CDR3 has 14 residues. The CDR3 is CASSPSGSYNEQFF. Written as DNA, the CDR3 is TGTGCCAGCTCACCATCTGGCAGCTACAATGAGCAGTTCTTC.

This clone was found many times. The chain recombines TRBV19 with TRBJ2-5; TRBD2 aligns across 8 bases. The V segment lost 5 bases and the J segment 2 bases; nucleotides outside the gene matches: 10. The germline CDR1 and CDR2 sequences are LNHDA and SQIVND (reference sequence). The length of the CDR3 is 16 residues. Written as DNA, the CDR3 is TGTGCCAGTAGTTATACCGGGGGGGCCGATCAAGAGACCCAGTACTTC. Its protein product is CASSYTGGADQETQYF.

The chain joins TRBV7-8 to TRBJ1-5; 9 bases line up with TRBD1. Trimming at V came to 5 bases and at J to 2 bases, leaving 7 bases not matched to a gene. Germline CDR1 is SGHVS and CDR2 is FQNEAQ. This CDR3 has 16 amino acids. The CDR3 protein is CASSLGTGFRNQPQHF. The CDR3 bases are TGTGCCAGCAGCCTCGGGACAGGGTTTCGCAATCAGCCCCAGCATTTT.

The J gene is TRBJ2-2, the V gene TRBV5-1, with D possibly matching TRBD1 (6 bases). The CDR3 runs 16 residues. V was cut by 0 bases and J by 2 bases, with 11 bases left in between. Germline CDR1 SGHRS, CDR2 YFSETQ. The CDR3: CASSLAPGHNTGELFF. The CDR3 nucleotides read TGCGCCAGCAGCTTGGCTCCGGGACACAACACCGGGGAGCTGTTTTTT.

The chain recombines TRBV7-8 with TRBJ2-5, with 8 positions matching TRBD2. V was pared by 1 base and J by 2 bases, with 3 bases of the junction left unmatched. The CDR3 is 15 residues long. The V gene's germline CDR1 is SGHVS and CDR2 FQNEAQ. CDR3 bases: TGTGCCAGCAGCTTAGACGGACTAGCACAAGAGACCCAGTACTTC. It specifies CASSLDGLAQETQYF.

The genes are TRBV2 and TRBJ2-2, with D perhaps matching TRBD2 (6 bases). Germline loops: CDR1 SNHLY, CDR2 FYNNEI. The CDR3 runs 13 residues. V was pared by 9 bases and J by 4 bases, with 12 bases between. The CDR3 here is CASREWGTGELFF. The CDR3 DNA is TGTGCCAGTCGGGAGTGGGGCACCGGGGAGCTGTTTTTT.